This is a list of T cell receptor beta chains from one sample in a study of memory CD8 T cells in hepatitis C reinfection. The table came from immunoSEQ multiplex PCR; TCRdb's copy has only in-frame clones and leaves some out. The table has approximately 52,000 clones, nearly 90% seen once; the top ten hold roughly 0.99%. The material sequenced was naive CD8+ T cells sorted from blood. Source of these receptors: a man aged 18 to 29 with hepatitis C virus infection. Each CDR3 is given with its conserved first and last residue. D genes are given only for firm matches. Only part of the rows carry a size: once, few, many, or a class if the clone is expanded.

>TRBV11-3|TRBJ2-1|NA|TRBD2
TGTGCCAGCAGTTCTAGCGGGGGGGTGGGGGAGCAGTTCTTC
CASSSSGGVGEQFF
>TRBV4-1|TRBJ1-1|NA|TRBD1
TGCGCCAGCAGCCCGCGGGACAGCTTAGCCGCAGCTTTCTTT
CASSPRDSLAAAFF
>TRBV5-1|TRBJ1-1|NA|NA
TGCGCCAGCAGCTTGGACTCAGGGGCCACTGAAGCTTTCTTT
CASSLDSGATEAFF
>TRBV6-6|TRBJ1-1|few|NA
TGTGCCAGCAGTTACTCGAAAGGACTGTACACTGAAGCTTTCTTT
CASSYSKGLYTEAFF
>TRBV28|TRBJ1-5|once|NA
TGTGCCAGCAGTCCTGGGCCGTCCTGGGCCTTATATAGCAATCAGCCCCAGCATTTT
CASSPGPSWALYSNQPQHF
>TRBV28|TRBJ2-5|NA|NA
TGTGCCAGCAGTTTAGGGTCCGGGGTGTACGAGACCCAGTACTTC
CASSLGSGVYETQYF
>TRBV6-1|TRBJ2-2|NA|TRBD1
TGTGCCAGCAGTGACTTTACCGGGACAGGGAACACCGGGGAGCTGTTTTTT
CASSDFTGTGNTGELFF
>TRBV29-1|TRBJ2-3|NA|TRBD2
TGCAGCGTTGAAGGGATAGCGGGGACCACAGATACGCAGTATTTT
CSVEGIAGTTDTQYF
>TRBV7-9|TRBJ1-1|NA|NA
TGTGCCAGCAGCTCCACGGGGGGCAACACTGAAGCTTTCTTT
CASSSTGGNTEAFF
>TRBV27|TRBJ1-1|NA|TRBD1
TGTGCCAGCAGTCCCGGGACAGGGCATGAAGCTTTCTTT
CASSPGTGHEAFF
>TRBV5-5|TRBJ1-2|NA|TRBD1
TGTGCCAGCAGCTTGGCCGGACAGGGGGCAGCTAACTATGGCTACACCTTC
CASSLAGQGAANYGYTF
>TRBV11-2|TRBJ2-1|NA|TRBD2
TGTGCCAGCAGCTCTCCTAGCGGGGTATACAATGAGCAGTTCTTC
CASSSPSGVYNEQFF
>TRBV19|TRBJ2-1|NA|NA
TGTGCCAGTAGTAATCATAATGAGCAGTTCTTC
CASSNHNEQFF
>TRBV4-1|TRBJ1-5|NA|NA
TGCGCCAGCAGCCAAGCCGGGCAGGGAAGCAATCAGCCCCAGCATTTT
CASSQAGQGSNQPQHF
>TRBV5-4|TRBJ2-5|NA|TRBD1
TGTGCCAGCAGCAGTTCCGGGACAGGGTCGAATATGCGAGAGACCCAGTACTTC
CASSSSGTGSNMRETQYF
>TRBV19|TRBJ2-4|NA|NA
TGTGCCAGTGGACTGGTTGCAGGACACATTCAGTACTTC
CASGLVAGHIQYF
>TRBV6-1|TRBJ2-3|NA|TRBD1
TGTGCCACCACTTCCGGGACAGGCACAGATACGCAGTATTTT
CATTSGTGTDTQYF
>TRBV19|TRBJ2-7|NA|NA
TGTGCCAGTAGTTCCCGGGATGGGTACGAGCAGTACTTC
CASSSRDGYEQYF
>TRBV27|TRBJ2-7|NA|NA
TGTGCCAGCACCTCCGAAGGGGACTCTCCTTCCGAGCAGTACTTC
CASTSEGDSPSEQYF
>TRBV4-1|TRBJ1-5|NA|NA
TGCGCCAGCAGCCGAGTTAGGGGCCTCGATCAGCCCCAGCATTTT
CASSRVRGLDQPQHF
>TRBV6-5|TRBJ1-4|NA|NA
TGTGCCAGCAGCGCCGGTTGGGGGGATGAAAAACTGTTTTTT
CASSAGWGDEKLFF
>TRBV7-6|TRBJ1-1|NA|TRBD1
TGTGCCAGCAGCTTAGCTAGACAGGGAACTGGAGGGACTGAAGCTTTCTTT
CASSLARQGTGGTEAFF
>TRBV28|TRBJ2-7|NA|NA
TGTGCCAGCAGTCCCGATGCGGCCCTATTTAGCTCCTACGAGCAGTACTTC
CASSPDAALFSSYEQYF
>TRBV5-4|TRBJ2-5|once|TRBD2
TGTGCCAGCAGCCCGGGACTAGCGGGAAACCAAGAGACCCAGTACTTC
CASSPGLAGNQETQYF
>TRBV19|TRBJ2-2|NA|NA
TGTGCCAGTAGTATTACGGCCGGGGAGCTGTTTTTT
CASSITAGELFF
>TRBV5-6|TRBJ2-7|NA|NA
TGTGCCAGCAGCCCCGTTGGGCAGGGTGACTACGAGCAGTACTTC
CASSPVGQGDYEQYF
>TRBV19|TRBJ1-1|NA|NA
TGTGCCAGTTGTATGCCGGGCACTGAAGCTTTCTTT
CASCMPGTEAFF
>TRBV27|TRBJ2-1|NA|NA
TGTGCCAGCAGTTTTGGTGACAAGTACAATGAGCAGTTCTTC
CASSFGDKYNEQFF
>TRBV4-1|TRBJ2-5|NA|TRBD2
TGCGCCAGCAGCTACCTAAGCGGGGGGGCCGGAGAGACCCAGTACTTC
CASSYLSGGAGETQYF
>TRBV19|TRBJ2-2|NA|NA
TGTGCCAGTAGTATAGCCGGGAGTGGGACCAGGGAGCTGTTTTTT
CASSIAGSGTRELFF
>TRBV19|TRBJ1-5|once|NA
TGTGCCAGTAGTCCCGGGAGGAGCAATCAGCCCCAGCATTTT
CASSPGRSNQPQHF
>TRBV19|TRBJ2-3|NA|TRBD1
TGTGCCAGTAGTCCGCGGACAGGGGGGAGCACAGATACGCAGTATTTT
CASSPRTGGSTDTQYF
>TRBV19|TRBJ1-1|NA|NA
TGTGCCAGTAGTATTGGCCCGGGGGGGACTGAAGCTTTCTTT
CASSIGPGGTEAFF
>TRBV4-1|TRBJ1-6|NA|NA
TGCGCCAGCAGCCAAGGACAGGAGTATAATTCACCCCTCCACTTT
CASSQGQEYNSPLHF